This record concerns one T cell receptor (beta chain) sequence. It was around 10 milliliters of peripheral blood that were drawn from each donor. Total RNA, at least 5.5 micrograms per sample, came from PBMCs. The sample originates from a study of blood T cells in healthy people across ages. A J-beta primer mix and a sample-barcoded 5' primer were used in a second PCR of roughly 7 to 12 cycles. Each TCR beta cDNA got a 12-nucleotide random molecular identifier. Each single sample gave us at least 2.5 million CDR3-containing paired-end reads. TCRdb reanalysed the 5' RACE reads using MiXCR and keeps one entry per CDR3 protein. The data contain approximately 900,000 distinct CDR3 sequences, under 50% of them singletons. This clonotype originated in a man aged 30 to 39 in good health. Sequencing input: blood.

The DNA for the CDR3 is TGCAGCGTTGAAGTCCTCGGCCTAGCCAAAAACATTCAGTACTTC. It codes for CSVEVLGLAKNIQYF. The chain carries TRBV29-1 and TRBJ2-4; no firm D call. CDR1 is SQVTM and CDR2 is ANQGSEA in the germline V gene. This CDR3 contains 15 residues. The V gene lost 1 base and the J gene lost 0 bases, with 10 bases spanning the gap.